The clone carrying this T cell receptor beta chain was recorded at least ten times. TCRdb reprocessed the 5' RACE reads with MiXCR, giving one entry per CDR3 protein. The sample lists roughly 48,000 distinct CDR3 sequences, roughly 5.7% occurring once. Time point given: sample taken at primary tumor resection. Tumor, nontumor lung or frozen PBMC supplied whole RNA that was sequenced unsorted. From germline, CDR1 is SGHDN and CDR2 FVKESK. The CDR3 is made up of 13 amino acids. The V end lost 4 bases, the J end lost 5 bases, and 10 bases lay between the germline ends. The data were obtained in a study of spatial heterogeneity in lung cancer.

The specimen was PBMCs, collected at surgery. The TCR originated in a male donor with early-stage non-small cell lung cancer. This sequence joins TRBV14 and TRBJ2-3; D is unclear. The CDR3 loop is CASSPFTGDTQYF. The CDR3 DNA reads as TGTGCCAGCAGCCCCTTTACCGGAGATACGCAGTATTTT.